The rows below give T cell receptor beta chains drawn from one sample of a study of cytomegalovirus exposure and HLA in healthy donors. Sequenced by immunoSEQ multiplex PCR; TCRdb stores in-frame clones only, minus some. The sample has 200,000 to 250,000 clones, 65% to 80% seen once. Sequencing was performed on PBMCs. The source of these receptors is a man aged 50 to 59 in good health and CMV-seronegative. Both conserved end residues are part of each CDR3. A D gene is named only where the DNA matches it firmly. Clone sizes are given selectively: once, few, many, or a class where the clone is expanded.

CDR3: CASSTGFSGNTIYF
DNA: TGTGCCAGCAGTACAGGGTTCTCTGGAAACACCATATATTTT
size: -
D: -
J: TRBJ1-3
V: TRBV6-1

CDR3: CASGTGTRNTEAFF
DNA: TGTGCCAGCGGGACCGGGACACGGAACACTGAAGCTTTCTTT
size: -
D: -
J: TRBJ1-1
V: TRBV28

CDR3: CASSFPLSDTQYF
DNA: TGTGCCAGCAGTTTCCCCCTCTCAGATACGCAGTATTTT
size: few
D: -
J: TRBJ2-3
V: TRBV28

CDR3: CASSYSGTSGSYEQYF
DNA: TGTGCCAGCAGTTACTCTGGGACTAGCGGGAGTTACGAGCAGTACTTC
size: -
D: TRBD2
J: TRBJ2-7
V: TRBV6-5

CDR3: CASSLSAGANVLTF
DNA: TGCGCCAGCAGCTTGTCCGCTGGGGCCAACGTCCTGACTTTC
size: once
D: -
J: TRBJ2-6
V: TRBV5-1

CDR3: CASSLERGPDTQYF
DNA: TGTGCCAGCAGCTTGGAGCGGGGCCCAGATACGCAGTATTTT
size: -
D: TRBD2
J: TRBJ2-3
V: TRBV7-6

CDR3: CASSIPPGAGANVLTF
DNA: TGTGCCAGTAGTATCCCCCCAGGGGCTGGGGCCAACGTCCTGACTTTC
size: -
D: -
J: TRBJ2-6
V: TRBV19

CDR3: CASSLLAYTQYF
DNA: TGTGCCAGCAGTTTACTAGCATATACGCAGTATTTT
size: -
D: -
J: TRBJ2-3
V: TRBV28

CDR3: CASSPWTGGAGNIQYF
DNA: TGTGCCAGCAGTCCGTGGACAGGGGGCGCCGGAAACATTCAGTACTTC
size: once
D: TRBD1
J: TRBJ2-4
V: TRBV27

CDR3: CASSFNSLNTEAFF
DNA: TGTGCCAGCAGCTTCAACAGCCTGAACACTGAAGCTTTCTTT
size: -
D: -
J: TRBJ1-1
V: TRBV7-9

CDR3: CASSSDFLGADEQFF
DNA: TGCGCCAGCAGCTCGGACTTCCTAGGCGCGGATGAGCAGTTCTTC
size: -
D: -
J: TRBJ2-1
V: TRBV5-1

CDR3: CASHPGGIKEKLFF
DNA: TGTGCCAGTCACCCCGGGGGAATAAAGGAAAAACTGTTTTTT
size: few
D: -
J: TRBJ1-4
V: TRBV28

CDR3: CASSNRQGVGNTIYF
DNA: TGTGCCAGTAGTAATCGACAGGGAGTAGGAAACACCATATATTTT
size: -
D: TRBD1
J: TRBJ1-3
V: TRBV19

CDR3: CSVRDSNTGELFF
DNA: TGCAGCGTCCGGGACAGTAACACCGGGGAGCTGTTTTTT
size: -
D: TRBD1
J: TRBJ2-2
V: TRBV29-1

CDR3: CASSLPAGEQFF
DNA: TGCGCCAGCAGCCTGCCTGCGGGGGAGCAGTTCTTC
size: -
D: -
J: TRBJ2-1
V: TRBV10-1

CDR3: CASSESWDRGHEQYF
DNA: TGCGCCAGCAGTGAGTCATGGGACAGGGGCCACGAGCAGTACTTC
size: -
D: TRBD1
J: TRBJ2-7
V: TRBV10-2

CDR3: CSVEDPLPTAEGRTYNEQFF
DNA: TGCAGCGTTGAAGACCCCCTCCCAACCGCGGAGGGACGGACCTACAATGAGCAGTTCTTC
size: -
D: -
J: TRBJ2-1
V: TRBV29-1

CDR3: CASSLSLAGGVETQYF
DNA: TGTGCCAGCAGCTTGAGTCTAGCGGGAGGGGTCGAGACGCAGTATTTT
size: -
D: TRBD2
J: TRBJ2-3
V: TRBV5-4

CDR3: CASRGTGLNEKLFF
DNA: TGTGCCAGCAGGGGGACAGGGCTTAATGAAAAACTGTTTTTT
size: -
D: TRBD1
J: TRBJ1-4
V: TRBV28

CDR3: CASSQDVGTIPYEQYF
DNA: TGTGCCAGCAGCCAAGATGTCGGGACAATCCCCTACGAGCAGTACTTC
size: -
D: -
J: TRBJ2-7
V: TRBV4-2

CDR3: CASSLRGTYEQYF
DNA: TGTGCCAGCAGTTTAAGGGGTACCTACGAGCAGTACTTC
size: -
D: -
J: TRBJ2-7
V: TRBV28

CDR3: CASSSTGVKFF
DNA: TGTGCCAGCAGCTCAACAGGGGTAAAGTTCTTC
size: few
D: TRBD1
J: TRBJ2-1
V: TRBV7-9

CDR3: CAISSQTGFAEQYF
DNA: TGTGCCATCAGTAGCCAGACAGGGTTTGCGGAGCAGTACTTC
size: -
D: TRBD1
J: TRBJ2-7
V: TRBV10-3

CDR3: CASSWAGSYEQYF
DNA: TGTGCCAGCAGCTGGGCGGGGTCCTACGAGCAGTACTTC
size: -
D: -
J: TRBJ2-7
V: TRBV5-6

CDR3: CASSRSFRLEEAETQYF
DNA: TGTGCCAGCAGCCGGTCATTTCGACTAGAGGAAGCAGAGACCCAGTACTTC
size: few
D: -
J: TRBJ2-5
V: TRBV7-2

CDR3: CASSADRGNQPQHF
DNA: TGTGCCAGCAGTGCGGACAGAGGCAATCAGCCCCAGCATTTT
size: -
D: -
J: TRBJ1-5
V: TRBV6-5

CDR3: CASSPGSPLNEQFF
DNA: TGTGCCAGCAGTCCCGGGTCCCCGCTCAATGAGCAGTTCTTC
size: few
D: -
J: TRBJ2-1
V: TRBV5-4

CDR3: CAWKYSATGELFF
DNA: TGTGCCTGGAAATATAGCGCCACCGGGGAGCTGTTTTTT
size: -
D: -
J: TRBJ2-2
V: TRBV30

CDR3: CASSSGTVLTEAFF
DNA: TGCGCCAGCAGCTCCGGGACAGTTCTCACTGAAGCTTTCTTT
size: -
D: TRBD1
J: TRBJ1-1
V: TRBV5-1

CDR3: CASSLTRDRGNTIYF
DNA: TGTGCCAGCAGCCTTACAAGGGACAGGGGAAACACCATATATTTT
size: -
D: TRBD1
J: TRBJ1-3
V: TRBV4-2

CDR3: CASSSRLTTGDNQPQHF
DNA: TGTGCCAGCAGTTCCCGCTTAACTACAGGGGACAATCAGCCCCAGCATTTT
size: -
D: TRBD1
J: TRBJ1-5
V: TRBV27